These T cell receptor beta chains were read from a single sample in a study of blood T cells in healthy people across ages. MiXCR, applied by TCRdb to the 5' RACE reads, yields one record per CDR3 protein. The top ten hold around a third of the sample, which has about 680,000 distinct CDR3 sequences, about half seen once. Sample: blood. Source of these receptors: a woman aged 55-75 years in good health. The CDR3 runs from the conserved cysteine through the conserved F or W. Each record gives: D gene, V gene, clone size, J gene, CDR3 DNA, CDR3 protein. D genes are given only for firm matches. For some rows the clone size is stated as once, few or many, or as a class when expanded; others skip it.

>TRBD2|TRBV20-1|once|TRBJ2-7
TGCAGTGCTAGAGATCGGCTAGCGGGAGCCTACAATGAGCAGTACTTC
CSARDRLAGAYNEQYF
>NA|TRBV29-1|NA|TRBJ1-4
TGCAGCGTTCGGCGGGACCCAAATGAAAAACTGTTTTTT
CSVRRDPNEKLFF
>NA|TRBV29-1|NA|TRBJ2-4
TGCAGCGTTGTCGGGAGTGGGACCAAAAACATTCAGTACTTC
CSVVGSGTKNIQYF
>NA|TRBV20-1|few|TRBJ2-5
TGCAGTGCTAGTAGAGCTAAAGAGACCCAGTACTTC
CSASRAKETQYF
>NA|TRBV12-3/TRBV12-4|few|TRBJ1-2
TGTGCCAGCAGTTTGCGGGTTAAAGGGTTAGGCTACACCTTC
CASSLRVKGLGYTF
>TRBD1|TRBV7-2|NA|TRBJ2-7
TGTGCCAGCAGCTCGAACCGGGACAGGGGGCGAGAGGCCCAGTACTTC
CASSSNRDRGREAQYF
>NA|TRBV20-1|once|TRBJ2-1
TGCAGTGCTAGAGATAGGAGATACTATGAGCAGTTCTTC
CSARDRRYYEQFF
>NA|TRBV28|NA|TRBJ2-5
TGTGCCAGCAGTTGGACTACCGGGACTCTCCAAGAGACCCAGTACTTC
CASSWTTGTLQETQYF
>TRBD2|TRBV9|NA|TRBJ2-3
TGTGCCAGCAGCGCTAGCGGGAAGCTAGATACGCAGTATTTT
CASSASGKLDTQYF
>TRBD2|TRBV4-2|few|TRBJ2-7
TGTGCCAGCAGCCAAGATGAGCGGGGCTACGAGCAGTACTTC
CASSQDERGYEQYF